These 29 T cell receptor beta chains came from one sample sequenced in a study of shared clonotypes between healthy human individuals. Libraries were prepared by immunoSEQ multiplex PCR; TCRdb keeps only in-frame clonotypes and omits some of them. The sample lists about 2.4 million clones; around nine tenths were seen once. The sample consisted of naive CD4+ T cells sorted from blood. Subset reported: CD45RA+ positively selected. These receptors all stem from a man aged 18 to 29 in good health.

Only one count was recorded for this clone. The rearrangement uses TRBV7-9 and TRBJ1-4; 7 bases fit TRBD1. The J segment lost 8 bases and the V segment lost 1 base, leaving 7 bases of the junction unmatched. The CDR3 has 15 amino acids. Germline-derived CDR1 and CDR2 are SEHNR and FQNEAQ (reference sequence). This chain's CDR3 is CASSLETGAREKLFF. CDR3 DNA: TGTGCCAGCAGCTTAGAAACAGGGGCTCGGGAAAAACTGTTTTTT. The full variable domain, completed using reference TRBV7-9 and TRBJ1-4, is DTGVSQNPRHKITKRGQNVTFRCDPISEHNRLYWYRQTLGQGPEFLTYFQNEAQLEKSRLLSDRFSAERPKGSFSTLEIQRTEQGDSAMYLCASSLETGAREKLFFGSGTQLSVL.

The genes are TRBV5-1 and TRBJ2-5; D possibly corresponds to TRBD2 (6 bases). The germline V and J ends were trimmed by 0 bases and 5 bases, with 17 bases remaining between them. CDR3 size: 16 residues. CDR1 and CDR2 (germline): SGHRS, YFSETQ. CDR3 protein: CASSLAGGGARETQYF. The CDR3 coding sequence is TGCGCCAGCAGCTTGGCCGGGGGAGGCGCGCGGGAGACCCAGTACTTC. Variable domain in full (rest from reference TRBV5-1 and TRBJ2-5): KAGVTQTPRYLIKTRGQQVTLSCSPISGHRSVSWYQQTPGQGLQFLFEYFSETQRNKGNFPGRFSGRQFSNSRSEMNVSTLELGDSALYLCASSLAGGGARETQYFGPGTRLLVL.

The V call is TRBV28, the J call TRBJ1-1, with a tentative D call TRBD1 (6 bases). The CDR3 sequence is 15 residues long. Germline V gene lookup returns CDR1 MDHEN and CDR2 SYDVKM. V lost 8 bases and J 4 bases, leaving 20 bases between the germline ends. CDR3 DNA: TGTGCCAGCGGGATAATGGGGGCGCTATCCACTGAAGCTTTCTTT. Its protein product is CASGIMGALSTEAFF.

This chain connects TRBV7-9 to TRBJ2-1, with 12 positions matching TRBD1. V lost 8 bases, J lost 8 bases, and 10 bases stayed unmatched. Germline V CDR1 and CDR2: SEHNR, FQNEAQ (reference sequence). The CDR3 sequence is 15 residues long. CDR3: CASGEDGTGGYEQFF. The CDR3 DNA is TGTGCCAGCGGGGAAGACGGGACAGGGGGCTATGAGCAGTTCTTC. The full variable domain, with the rest looked up from reference TRBV7-9 and TRBJ2-1, is DTGVSQNPRHKITKRGQNVTFRCDPISEHNRLYWYRQTLGQGPEFLTYFQNEAQLEKSRLLSDRFSAERPKGSFSTLEIQRTEQGDSAMYLCASGEDGTGGYEQFFGPGTRLTVL.

V gene TRBV29-1 combines with J gene TRBJ1-2; D is ambiguous. The CDR3 covers 11 residues. CDR1 and CDR2 from the germline V gene are SQVTM and ANQGSEA. Trimming cost V 5 bases and J 4 bases, with 8 bases left between them. CDR3 sequence: CSVSLSYGYTF. The CDR3 coding sequence is TGCAGCGTTAGTTTGAGCTATGGCTACACCTTC. Based on the CDR3 plus reference TRBV29-1 and TRBJ1-2, the full variable domain is SAVISQKPSRDICQRGTSLTIQCQVDSQVTMMFWYRQQPGQSLTLIATANQGSEATYESGFVIDKFPISRPNLTFSTLTVSNMSPEDSSIYLCSVSLSYGYTFGSGTRLTVV.

The V call is TRBV5-1, the J call TRBJ1-5; 7 bases are shared with TRBD1. Germline values: CDR1 SGHRS, CDR2 YFSETQ. Germline trimming cut 3 bases from V and 4 bases from J; bases unmatched to any gene: 10. CDR3 length: 16 residues. The CDR3 DNA is TGCGCCAGCAGCTGTTTAGACAGGGTAGGGAATCAGCCCCAGCATTTT. This sequence encodes CASSCLDRVGNQPQHF.

On this clone: Other DNA sequences in the sample encode the same CDR3. The chain carries TRBV30 and TRBJ1-1, with D possibly being TRBD1 (5 bases). This CDR3 spans 13 amino acids. The V end lost 3 bases, the J end lost 5 bases, and 13 bases lay between the germline ends. Germline V gene sequence: CDR1 GTSNPN, CDR2 SVGIG (reference sequence). The CDR3 sequence is CAWSDGAGTEAFF. The CDR3 bases are TGTGCCTGGAGCGACGGGGCTGGGACTGAAGCTTTCTTT.

The CDR3 DNA reads as TGTGCCAGCAGCCCCGGGGAGGCCCCTAATTCACCCCTCCACTTT. Encoded protein: CASSPGEAPNSPLHF. The chain joins TRBV28 to TRBJ1-6, with unresolved D. CDR1 is MDHEN, CDR2 SYDVKM, per germline. The V end lost 6 bases, the J end lost 6 bases, and 15 bases lay between the germline ends. The CDR3 is 15 amino acids.

This clone has only a few counts. The V gene is TRBV28, the J gene TRBJ1-6, with D hard to call. The V gene lost 7 bases and the J gene lost 7 bases, with 17 bases spanning the gap. Per the germline V gene, CDR1 is MDHEN and CDR2 is SYDVKM. CDR3 size: 15 residues. The CDR3 DNA follows: TGTGCCAGCATCAGAGGGTTTGAGCCAAATTCACCCCTCCACTTT. It yields the protein CASIRGFEPNSPLHF.

A remark on this clone: The sample has other DNA sequences that encode this CDR3 too. V gene TRBV5-1 combines with J gene TRBJ2-7, with a possible D match to TRBD1 (6 bases). Trimming stripped 2 bases from V and 0 bases from J, with 9 bases between. The CDR3 has 14 residues. CDR1 SGHRS and CDR2 YFSETQ come from the germline V gene. This CDR3 reads CASSFTGFSYEQYF. The DNA of the CDR3 is TGCGCCAGCAGCTTCACAGGGTTCTCCTACGAGCAGTACTTC. The full variable domain, with the rest looked up from reference TRBV5-1 and TRBJ2-7, is KAGVTQTPRYLIKTRGQQVTLSCSPISGHRSVSWYQQTPGQGLQFLFEYFSETQRNKGNFPGRFSGRQFSNSRSEMNVSTLELGDSALYLCASSFTGFSYEQYFGPGTRLTVT.

V gene TRBV5-6 combines with J gene TRBJ2-5; 8 bases agree with TRBD1. Per germline, CDR1 SGHDT and CDR2 YYEEEE. V was clipped by 7 bases and J by 4 bases; unmatched bases: 12. There are 15 residues in the CDR3. CDR3 residues: CASCGSGGRRETQYF. Here the CDR3 DNA reads TGTGCCAGCTGTGGTTCAGGGGGCCGCAGAGAGACCCAGTACTTC. The variable domain in full, with the rest retrieved from reference TRBV5-6 and TRBJ2-5, is DAGVTQSPTHLIKTRGQQVTLRCSPKSGHDTVSWYQQALGQGPQFIFQYYEEEERQRGNFPDRFSGHQFPNYSSELNVNALLLGDSALYLCASCGSGGRRETQYFGPGTRLLVL.

V gene TRBV14 combines with J gene TRBJ1-2, with D unclear. V gave up 1 base and J gave up 2 bases, with 5 bases separating them. There are 13 residues in the CDR3. In germline, CDR1 is SGHDN, CDR2 FVKESK. The CDR3 DNA sequence: TGTGCCAGCAGCCAAGCAGGAAACTATGGCTACACCTTC. Amino acids: CASSQAGNYGYTF.

The J gene is TRBJ2-7, the V gene TRBV7-9; 9 bases are a match to TRBD2. The V segment lost 1 base and the J segment 4 bases; nucleotides outside the gene matches: 5. The CDR3 extends over 15 amino acids. Germline V CDR1 and CDR2: SEHNR, FQNEAQ (reference sequence). CDR3 DNA sequence: TGTGCCAGCAGCTTAGAGCCAGCGGGGGGTTACGAGCAGTACTTC. Translated: CASSLEPAGGYEQYF.

This clone has a single count. The rearrangement joins TRBV6-5 to TRBJ1-6; 9 nucleotides line up with TRBD1. CDR1 MNHEY and CDR2 SVGAGI come from the germline V gene. CDR3 length equals 12 residues. The V gene end was trimmed by 6 bases and the J gene end by 9 bases; junction bases not matched to a gene: 0. Here the CDR3 reads CASRTGGSPLHF. As DNA, the CDR3 is TGTGCCAGCAGGACAGGGGGTTCACCCCTCCACTTT.

As to this clone: Other DNA sequences in this specimen translate into the identical CDR3. The V and J genes are TRBV18 and TRBJ1-1; D unresolved. The CDR3 loop spans 13 amino acids. CDR1 and CDR2 from the germline V gene are KGHSH and LQKENI. Trimming left V 3 bases short and J 1 base short, with 6 bases between. The CDR3 reads CASSPGPNTEAFF. The CDR3, as DNA: TGTGCCAGCTCACCCGGACCGAACACTGAAGCTTTCTTT.

The genes are TRBV19 and TRBJ2-2, with 10 nucleotides matching TRBD1. The CDR3 sequence is 14 residues long. The germline CDR1 and CDR2 sequences are LNHDA and SQIVND (reference sequence). Trimming at V came to 8 bases and at J to 6 bases, leaving 6 bases not matched to a gene. The CDR3 DNA follows: TGTGCCAGTGGGGGACAGGGGTACCCCGGGGAGCTGTTTTTT. Translating gives CASGGQGYPGELFF. Looking up the rest from reference TRBV19 and TRBJ2-2 gives the full variable domain: DGGITQSPKYLFRKEGQNVTLSCEQNLNHDAMYWYRQDPGQGLRLIYYSQIVNDFQKGDIAEGYSVSREKKESFPLTVTSAQKNPTAFYLCASGGQGYPGELFFGEGSRLTVL.

This chain uses TRBV6-6 with TRBJ1-2; D uncertain. The V end was cut by 4 bases, the J end by 7 bases, with 13 bases between. Germline V lookup: CDR1 MNHNY, CDR2 SVGAGI (reference sequence). The CDR3 consists of 13 residues. The chain's CDR3 is CASSSGSVGGYTF. CDR3 sequence (DNA): TGTGCCAGCAGTTCTGGGTCCGTCGGTGGCTACACCTTC.

The chain has TRBV5-1 and TRBJ2-5; TRBD1 aligns across 11 bases. J gave up 2 bases and V 4 bases, and 7 bases lay outside the gene matches. The CDR3 extends over 16 amino acids. Looked up from germline, CDR1 is SGHRS and CDR2 is YFSETQ. CDR3 sequence: CASSIRTGGLQETQYF. The DNA of the CDR3 is TGCGCCAGCAGCATAAGGACAGGGGGCCTTCAAGAGACCCAGTACTTC.

The chain uses TRBV23-1 and TRBJ1-1; 9 bases align to TRBD1. TRBV23-1 is reported as an ORF; its role is uncertain. J lost 1 base, V lost 3 bases, and 9 bases had no gene match. The CDR3 totals 17 residues. Here the CDR3 DNA reads TGCGCCAGCAGTCACCGGACAGGGGCCGGTAGGAACACTGAAGCTTTCTTT. Encoded protein: CASSHRTGAGRNTEAFF.

The rearrangement joins TRBV7-9 to TRBJ2-6, with D perhaps matching TRBD1 (6 bases). Germline values: CDR1 SEHNR, CDR2 FQNEAQ (reference sequence). The CDR3 runs 19 residues. V gave up 1 base and J gave up 1 base, with 17 bases separating them. The CDR3 loop reads CASSLVTGPVISGANVLTF. The CDR3 DNA sequence: TGTGCCAGCAGCTTAGTTACAGGGCCGGTTATATCTGGGGCCAACGTCCTGACTTTC.

This chain joins TRBV7-9 and TRBJ2-1; 9 nucleotides match TRBD2. The trim removed 1 base at V and 8 bases at J, leaving 9 bases unmatched. Germline-derived CDR1 and CDR2 are SEHNR and FQNEAQ (reference sequence). This CDR3 has 16 residues. CDR3 loop: CASSLESSGVADEQFF. As DNA, the CDR3 is TGTGCCAGCAGCTTAGAGTCTAGCGGGGTAGCAGATGAGCAGTTCTTC.

This clone was detected only once. The chain employs TRBV7-2 and TRBJ1-2; the D gene is possibly TRBD1 (6 bases). Germline CDR1 reads SGHTA; CDR2 reads FQGNSA. The length of the CDR3 is 14 residues. V lost 5 bases and J lost 4, with 14 bases in between. The CDR3: CASSPPTGRYGYTF. In DNA, the CDR3 is TGTGCCAGCAGCCCACCGACAGGACGCTATGGCTACACCTTC. Full variable domain (missing parts from reference TRBV7-2 and TRBJ1-2): GAGVSQSPSNKVTEKGKDVELRCDPISGHTALYWYRQSLGQGLEFLIYFQGNSAPDKSGLPSDRFSAERTGGSVSTLTIQRTQQEDSAVYLCASSPPTGRYGYTFGSGTRLTVV.

The gene calls are TRBV18 and TRBJ2-6; D might be TRBD1 (5 bases). This CDR3 is built from 17 residues. Germline V lookup: CDR1 KGHSH, CDR2 LQKENI. Trimming removed 2 bases from V and 0 bases from J, with 11 bases in between. In DNA form, the CDR3 reads TGTGCCAGCTCACCAAAAGGACAAGACTCTGGGGCCAACGTCCTGACTTTC. It codes for CASSPKGQDSGANVLTF.

On this clone: Within the sample, other DNA sequences also encode this same CDR3. This chain connects TRBV18 to TRBJ1-6; D may be TRBD1 (5 bases). This CDR3 has 16 residues. Looked up from germline, CDR1 is KGHSH and CDR2 is LQKENI. V gave up 2 bases and J gave up 2 bases, with 10 bases separating them. The CDR3 DNA is TGTGCCAGCTCACCAGGGCAGGGCACCTATAATTCACCCCTCCACTTT. This codes for CASSPGQGTYNSPLHF.

The DNA for the CDR3 is TGTGCCTGGAGTGCCAGCCGATACTCCTACAATGAGCAGTTCTTC. It specifies CAWSASRYSYNEQFF. The V call is TRBV30, the J call TRBJ2-1; D gene ambiguous. V lost 1 base, J lost 0 bases, and 10 bases lay in between. Looked up from germline, CDR1 is GTSNPN and CDR2 is SVGIG (reference sequence). This CDR3 region has 15 residues.

The chain couples TRBV5-8 to TRBJ1-1, with 7 positions matching TRBD1. Germline lookup yields CDR1 SGHTS and CDR2 YDEGEE. V shed 2 bases and J 5 bases; nucleotides not matched to a gene: 6. The CDR3 loop spans 14 amino acids. The CDR3 DNA is TGTGCCAGCAGCTTTGGGACAGTTCCAACTGAAGCTTTCTTT. It translates to CASSFGTVPTEAFF.

The chain combines TRBV10-1 with TRBJ1-5; D gene unclear. The CDR3 totals 14 residues. The ends were cut back, 2 bases at V and 5 bases at J, with 10 bases in the middle. Germline CDR1 and CDR2: WNHNN and SYGVQD (reference sequence). The CDR3 sequence: CASSEAGVYQPQHF. CDR3 in DNA: TGCGCCAGCAGTGAGGCTGGGGTTTATCAGCCCCAGCATTTT.

The V call is TRBV30, the J call TRBJ1-6; D is perhaps TRBD1 (6 bases). V lost 0 bases and J lost 7, with 10 bases in between. CDR3 size: 14 residues. Germline values: CDR1 GTSNPN, CDR2 SVGIG (reference sequence). The CDR3 is CAWSVDSLNSPLHF. CDR3 bases: TGTGCCTGGAGTGTGGACAGCTTAAATTCACCCCTCCACTTT. Filled out from reference TRBV30 and TRBJ1-6, the complete variable domain reads SQTIHQWPATLVQPVGSPLSLECTVEGTSNPNLYWYRQAAGRGLQLLFYSVGIGQISSEVPQNLSASRPQDRQFILSSKKLLLSDSGFYLCAWSVDSLNSPLHFGNGTRLTVT.

This clone appeared a few times. The CDR3 loop reads CASSYPTGPQYF. DNA for the CDR3: TGTGCCAGCAGTTACCCGACGGGGCCCCAGTACTTC. The chain is built from TRBV6-5 and TRBJ2-5; the D gene could be TRBD1 or TRBD2 (5 bases each). Germline V CDR1 and CDR2: MNHEY, SVGAGI. V lost 2 bases, J lost 9 bases, and 10 bases lay in between. The CDR3 runs to 12 residues.